Below, 29 T cell receptor beta chains from the same sample are listed, as sequenced in a study of tumor-infiltrating lymphocytes in primary liver carcinoma (dated by TCRdb to about 2017). Total RNA and DNA were co-extracted without cell sorting from roughly 20-30 mg of bulk tissue using the AllPrep DNA/RNA mini kit. The sequencing machine was an Illumina HiSeq 2500. Starting from around 520 ng total RNA, TCRbeta-specific cDNA was produced by reverse transcription with a constant-region primer and ProtoScript II reverse transcriptase. TCRbeta libraries were built with three nested multiplex PCR rounds, a slightly modified ARM-PCR procedure. Each of the first two PCR rounds ran for approximately 10 cycles and used multiplex TRBV1-TRBV30 forward primers together with a Cbeta reverse primer. TCRdb reprocessed the public reads (quality trimming at Q25 with fastp, clone calling with MiXCR) and kept in-frame beta chains. Merged by CDR3 protein, the rows form single entries marked with the most common genes and DNA. Recorded for this sample are about 35,000 distinct CDR3 sequences; approximately 73% of them occurred a single time. The top ten clones comprise 16% of the sample.

The sequenced sample was liver tumor tissue from sampling region 4. The cell subset or site label corresponds to: tumor region T4, right-lateral pole. Receptors were obtained from a man in his forties with primary liver carcinoma and hepatitis B virus infection.

In the case of this clonotype: An end of the junction differs from the germline gene, which may be a read error. This chain links TRBV7-9 with TRBJ1-2, with D unclear. The CDR3 loop spans 12 amino acids. Germline-derived CDR1 and CDR2 are SEHNR and FQNEAQ (reference sequence). DNA of the CDR3: TGTGCCATCAGCTTAGGGAACTATGCCTACACCTTC. As protein: CAISLGNYAYTF.

This clonotype appeared a single time. The CDR3 does not end in the conserved phenylalanine or tryptophan, so this is likely a read error. The V call is TRBV5-1, the J call TRBJ2-3, with D uncertain. This CDR3 is 16 amino acids long. Between the trimmed V and J ends, which lost 4 bases and 0 bases, there was a span of 15 bases. CDR1 is SGHRS, CDR2 YFSETQ, per germline. CDR3 coding DNA: TGCGCCAGCAGCCTGAACGGCCGTGCTAGCACAGATACGCAGTATCTT. It translates to CASSLNGRASTDTQYL.

The chain combines TRBV7-9 with TRBJ2-1; 9 bases match TRBD2. The CDR3 extends over 15 amino acids. CDR1 and CDR2 from the germline V gene are SEHNR and FQNEAQ (reference sequence). V lost 0 bases to trimming and J lost 8 bases; unmatched junction nucleotides: 5. CDR3 bases: TGTGCCAGCAGCTTAGCAGCGGGAGGAGGGTATGAGCAGTTCTTC. Protein sequence: CASSLAAGGGYEQFF.

To note about this clonotype: One end of the junction fails to match germline, which may point to a read error. V and J are TRBV6-2 or TRBV6-3 and TRBJ1-2; the D is unclear. Germline V gene sequence: CDR1 MNHEY, CDR2 SVGEGT. This CDR3 is 14 amino acids long. The CDR3 spells CASIPGPMNYGCTF. The CDR3 coding sequence is TGTGCCAGCATCCCCGGACCAATGAACTATGGCTGCACCTTC.

To note about this clonotype: The junction does not match germline at one end; this may be a read error. The chain joins TRBV11-2 to TRBJ2-1; 7 nucleotides agree with TRBD2. Germline CDR1 SGHAT, CDR2 FQNNGV. This CDR3 comprises 15 residues. CDR3 sequence: CVSSFSGPLYHEQFF. CDR3 DNA sequence: TGTGTCAGCAGCTTTAGCGGGCCACTCTACCATGAGCAGTTCTTC. Complete variable domain (other parts from reference TRBV11-2 and TRBJ2-1): EAGVAQSPRYKIIEKRQSVAFWCNPISGHATLYWYQQILGQGPKLLIQFQNNGVVDDSQLPKDRFSAERLKGVDSTLKIQPAKLEDSAVYLCVSSFSGPLYHEQFFGPGTRLTVL.

In its sample, this clonotype was seen a few times. One end of the junction does not line up with germline, which may come from a read error. This rearrangement joins TRBV11-3 to TRBJ1-1; TRBD1 matches at 10 bases. Germline V CDR1 and CDR2: SGHNT, YENEEA. The CDR3 totals 13 residues. CDR3 in amino acids: CASSTRQGAEVFF. CDR3 sequence (DNA): TGTGCCAGTAGTACTCGACAGGGGGCTGAAGTTTTCTTT.

CDR3 nucleotides: TGTGCCAGCAGTTTAGAGGATGGTGAGACCCAGTACTTC. Protein: CASSLEDGETQYF. J is TRBJ2-5 and V is TRBV12-3 or TRBV12-4, with D uncertain. The length of the CDR3 is 13 residues. Trimming removed 1 base from V and 5 bases from J, with 8 bases in between.

Note on this clonotype: At one boundary the junction diverges from the germline segment, which might be a read error. The rearrangement uses TRBV6-1 and TRBJ2-1, with 10 bases matching TRBD1. This CDR3 spans 13 amino acids. CDR1 and CDR2 (germline): MNHNS, SASEGT. CDR3 DNA: TGTGCCAGTTGTGAAGGGACAGGGGATGAGCGGTTCTTC. Translated: CASCEGTGDERFF.

About this clonotype: This may come from a read error, since a much larger clone is one base off. The final CDR3 position lacks the conserved phenylalanine or tryptophan, pointing to a likely read error. V is TRBV12-3 or TRBV12-4 and J is TRBJ2-3; D is possibly TRBD2 (6 bases). There are 11 residues in the CDR3. V lost 4 bases and J 9 bases, leaving 8 bases between the germline ends. This CDR3 reads CASSWGDTQYP. DNA for the CDR3: TGTGCCAGCAGTTGGGGGGACACGCAGTATCCT.

This rearrangement joins TRBV6-1 to TRBJ1-2; possibly TRBD1 for D (5 bases). Germline CDR1 is MNHNS and CDR2 is SASEGT. Trimming shortened V by 7 bases and J by 12 bases, and 21 bases separated the two germline ends. This CDR3 contains 13 residues. The CDR3 loop reads CASIIPGTFSDTF. The CDR3 DNA reads TGTGCCAGCATCATTCCCGGGACCTTCAGTGACACCTTC.

This clonotype has a handful of counts. An end of the junction differs from the germline gene, which may be a read error. The V and J genes are TRBV7-9 and TRBJ2-7; D may be TRBD2 (7 bases). Germline V CDR1 and CDR2: SEHNR, FQNEAQ (reference sequence). The CDR3 is 14 residues long. CDR3 amino acids: CASSLGRGAHEQCF. The DNA of the CDR3 is TGTGCCAGCAGCTTAGGACGGGGGGCCCACGAGCAGTGCTTC.

Turning to this clonotype: In this CDR3 the conserved last residue, phenylalanine or tryptophan, is missing, so a read error is likely. The genes are TRBV6-6 and TRBJ1-1, with 10 bases lining up with TRBD1. The CDR3 extends over 14 amino acids. CDR1 and CDR2 (germline): MNHNY, SVGAGI (reference sequence). The CDR3 DNA reads as TGTGCCAACAGTGGGACAGGGGTAAGGACTGGAGCTTTCATT. It encodes CANSGTGVRTGAFI.

This chain connects TRBV6-5 to TRBJ1-1; the D is unclear. CDR3 length: 11 amino acids. CDR1 and CDR2 (germline): MNHEY, SVGAGI. Trimming removed 8 bases from V and 5 bases from J, with 9 bases in between. In nucleotides, the CDR3 is TGTGCCAGCCTAAAGAATACTGAAGCTTTCTTT. It translates to CASLKNTEAFF.

As to this clonotype: The final CDR3 position lacks the conserved phenylalanine or tryptophan, pointing to a likely read error. It is unclear where the CDR3 begins or ends on the DNA, so no DNA is shown, and the CDR3 is as TCRdb lists it. The chain carries TRBV24-1 and TRBJ2-3; the table calls TRBD2, which could not be checked here. CDR1 and CDR2 from the germline V gene are KGHDR and SFDVKD. The CDR3 region is 16 residues in length, termini included. This CDR3 is CATSDWSGVSTDTEYI.

To note about this clonotype: At one end, the junction sequence differs from germline, possibly due to a read error. V is TRBV29-1 and J is TRBJ2-1; D gene unclear. The CDR3 loop spans 15 amino acids. CDR1 and CDR2 (germline): SQVTM, ANQGSEA. The CDR3 reads CSVDLSRPNTSEQLF. The CDR3 DNA reads as TGCAGCGTTGATCTTTCTAGGCCCAATACCAGTGAGCAGTTGTTC.

A remark on this clonotype: The junction differs from germline at one of its ends, possibly a read error. This chain uses TRBV30 with TRBJ1-1; the D is unclear. From germline, CDR1 is GTSNPN and CDR2 SVGIG (reference sequence). The CDR3 is made up of 11 amino acids. In DNA form, the CDR3 reads TGTACCTGGAGTGAGGTAACCGAAGCTTTCTTT. It codes for CTWSEVTEAFF.

A remark on this clonotype: No conserved phenylalanine or tryptophan ends this CDR3, so it is likely a read error. The chain is built from TRBV30 and TRBJ2-7, with D perhaps matching TRBD1 (6 bases). Germline CDR1 reads GTSNPN; CDR2 reads SVGIG (reference sequence). Trimming left V 2 bases short and J 9 bases short, with 14 bases between. The CDR3 has 12 residues. Here the CDR3 DNA reads TGTGCCTGGAGTCCTACAGGGTCGTGGCAGTACCTC. Translating gives CAWSPTGSWQYL.

By share of the sample, this clonotype is medium-sized. The chain combines TRBV6-1 with TRBJ1-5, with 7 bases matching TRBD1. This CDR3 spans 15 amino acids. V dropped 8 bases and J dropped 4; count of bases not matched to a gene: 11. Germline V gene lookup returns CDR1 MNHNS and CDR2 SASEGT. For the CDR3, the DNA is TGTGCCAGCCGAGTGACTAGGGACAGTAATCAGCCCCAGCATTTT. Translating it yields CASRVTRDSNQPQHF.

Regarding this clonotype: The junction differs from germline at one of its ends, possibly a read error. The CDR3 is CASSPPLTKSIQYF. The DNA of the CDR3 is TGTGCCAGCAGTCCCCCCCTAACCAAAAGCATTCAGTACTTC. The genes are TRBV11-1 and TRBJ2-4, with no clear D. This CDR3 contains 14 residues. CDR1 and CDR2 (germline): SGHAT, FQDESV (reference sequence). The complete variable domain, with remaining parts taken from reference TRBV11-1 and TRBJ2-4, reads EAEVAQSPRYKITEKSQAVAFWCDPISGHATLYWYRQILGQGPELLVQFQDESVVDDSQLPKDRFSAERLKGVDSTLKIQPAELGDSAMYLCASSPPLTKSIQYFGAGTRLSVL.

As to this clonotype: One end of the junction does not line up with germline, which may come from a read error. The chain combines TRBV7-8 with TRBJ1-5; D gene uncertain. The germline V gene has CDR1 SGHVS and CDR2 FQNEAQ. This CDR3 is 18 amino acids long. In DNA, the CDR3 is TGTGCCATCAGTCCAAGAATAACCCAACCCGATGGCAATCAGCCCCAGCAGTTT. Its protein is CAISPRITQPDGNQPQQF.

A single count supports this clonotype. A much larger clone differs by one base, so this may be a read error. This chain links TRBV9 with TRBJ2-1; D is perhaps TRBD2 (6 bases). Germline V gene data show CDR1 as SGDLS and CDR2 as YYNGEE. The V end was cut by 4 bases, the J end by 9 bases, with 20 bases between. This CDR3 spans 15 amino acids. For the CDR3, the DNA is TGTGCCAGCAGCCCACGGTACGCCCGGGGGAGTGAGCAGTTCTTC. Encoded protein: CASSPRYARGSEQFF.

For this clonotype: The junction departs from the called germline gene at one end, perhaps through a read error. The V and J genes are TRBV4-3 and TRBJ2-2; D may be TRBD1 (6 bases). Germline CDR1 is LGHNA and CDR2 is YSLEER. The CDR3 extends over 14 amino acids. The CDR3 DNA reads TGCGCCAGTAACCAAGTAGGGGACACCGGGGAACTGTCTTTT. Amino acids: CASNQVGDTGELSF.

This clonotype is judged medium-sized. This chain links TRBV4-3 with TRBJ2-5; 7 bases line up with TRBD2. The trim removed 2 bases at V and 3 bases at J, leaving 3 bases unmatched. CDR1 is LGHNA and CDR2 is YSLEER in the germline V gene. The CDR3 sequence is 14 residues long. In nucleotides, the CDR3 is TGCGCCAGCAGCCAATGGGCGGGAGAAGAGACCCAGTACTTC. This sequence encodes CASSQWAGEETQYF.

This clonotype appeared a few times. A read error may account for a junction end that differs from germline. V is TRBV6-2 or TRBV6-3 and J is TRBJ2-6, with D possibly being TRBD1 or TRBD2 (5 bases each). CDR3 length equals 15 residues. Germline-derived CDR1 and CDR2 are MNHEY and SVGEGT. The CDR3 DNA reads as TGTGCCAGCAGTGAGGAACGGACTGGGGCCAACGCCCTGACTTTC. Encoded protein: CASSEERTGANALTF.

The chain employs TRBV11-2 and TRBJ2-1; D gene ambiguous. This CDR3 has 12 amino acids. Trimming took off 8 bases at V and 5 bases at J, with 10 bases between the two ends. CDR1 SGHAT and CDR2 FQNNGV come from the germline V gene. DNA of the CDR3: TGTGCCAGCTTAGCTCGTAACAATGAGCAGTTCTTC. It yields the protein CASLARNNEQFF.

Note on this clonotype: A much larger clone differs from this one at a single base, so this may be a read error. The rearrangement joins TRBV28 to TRBJ1-5, with 11 bases matching TRBD1. Looked up from germline, CDR1 is MDHEN and CDR2 is SYDVKM. This CDR3 has 16 amino acids. The CDR3 region is CANSLFGDRGNQPQHF. The CDR3 DNA follows: TGTGCCAACAGTTTATTTGGGGACAGGGGGAATCAGCCCCAGCATTTT.

Of note for this clonotype: One end of the junction fails to match germline, which may point to a read error. The V gene is TRBV28, the J gene TRBJ1-5; possible D gene TRBD1, 6 bases. Germline V gene sequence: CDR1 MDHEN, CDR2 SYDVKM. This CDR3 region has 16 residues. Here the CDR3 DNA reads TGTGCCAGCACCTTCGACAGGTGGGCCTCCAATCAGCCCCTGCATTTT. It specifies CASTFDRWASNQPLHF.

V usage is TRBV6-5 and J usage is TRBJ2-1; TRBD2 agrees at 10 bases. There are 17 residues in the CDR3. Trimming removed 6 bases from V and 12 bases from J; junction bases left unmatched: 20. Germline CDR1 reads MNHEY; CDR2 reads SVGAGI. CDR3 protein: CASSHHASSGSFHRQFF. In DNA form, the CDR3 reads TGTGCCAGCAGCCACCATGCTTCTAGCGGGAGTTTTCATAGGCAGTTCTTC.

This clonotype was observed many times. This chain uses TRBV7-9 with TRBJ2-7; D gene unclear. Deletions cut 3 bases from V and 2 bases from J, with 11 bases between. Germline V lookup: CDR1 SEHNR, CDR2 FQNEAQ (reference sequence). This CDR3 region has 14 residues. The CDR3, as DNA: TGTGCCAGCAGCTTCGACTTACTCCCCTACGAGCAGTACTTC. Translation gives CASSFDLLPYEQYF.